These 19 T cell receptor beta chains share one sample of origin, sequenced in a study of T cells in Graves' hyperthyroidism and ophthalmopathy (dated by TCRdb to about 2019). Library creation used multiplex PCR. The run used an Illumina HiSeq 2000. The TCR beta CDR3 regions were amplified from the RNA transcripts. A first-round RT-PCR of the TCR CDR3 used the HTBI primer set with the Qiagen OneStep RT-PCR kit. TCRdb applied fastp at Q25 and MiXCR to the public reads, then kept only in-frame beta chains. CDR3 protein duplicates are merged, each entry listing the most common genes and DNA. The sample table records around 210,000 distinct CDR3 sequences; about a sixth of these occur just once. Around 48% of the sample goes to the ten largest clones. The sample taken for sequencing was blood. Every receptor here comes from a woman aged 50 to 60 with Graves' hyperthyroidism.

The sample holds a few counts of this clonotype. V usage is TRBV5-8 and J usage is TRBJ1-4; D is unclear. CDR3 length: 15 residues. CDR1 and CDR2 (germline): SGHTS, YDEGEE. V was trimmed by 3 bases and J by 8 bases, leaving 17 bases between them. The CDR3 loop reads CASSSYLRTPEKLFF. The CDR3 nucleotides read TGTGCCAGCAGCTCTTACCTTCGGACGCCAGAAAAACTGTTTTTT.

The genes are TRBV7-2 and TRBJ2-1; 9 bases are shared with TRBD2. CDR3 length: 14 residues. With 5 bases clipped from V and 5 bases from J, the junction kept 4 bases outside the gene matches. Germline V gene lookup returns CDR1 SGHTA and CDR2 FQGNSA. CDR3 sequence reads: CASSPQRGDNEQFF. CDR3 in DNA: TGTGCCAGCAGCCCCCAGCGGGGGGACAATGAGCAGTTCTTC.

The chain links TRBV19 to TRBJ2-1, with 8 bases matching TRBD2. The CDR3 is 17 amino acids. Per germline, CDR1 LNHDA and CDR2 SQIVND (reference sequence). Trimming took 0 bases from V and 7 from J; bases not matched to a gene: 11. The CDR3: CASSIDLSSGAENEQFF. In DNA form, the CDR3 reads TGTGCCAGTAGTATAGATCTGAGTAGCGGGGCCGAGAATGAGCAGTTCTTC.

This chain joins TRBV7-9 and TRBJ1-2; no clear D gene. Trimming removed 0 bases from V and 2 bases from J, with 13 bases in between. The CDR3 spans 16 residues. The V gene's germline CDR1 is SEHNR and CDR2 FQNEAQ (reference sequence). The CDR3 DNA follows: TGTGCCAGCAGCTTAGCCCCGGGAACGGAAAACTATGGCTACACCTTC. Protein product: CASSLAPGTENYGYTF.

The table lists this clonotype with many counts. This chain joins TRBV7-8 and TRBJ1-1, with 10 bases fitting TRBD1. Germline CDR1 and CDR2: SGHVS and FQNEAQ. This CDR3 spans 15 amino acids. With V trimmed by 5 bases and J by 5 bases, 8 bases remained unmatched. The CDR3 loop reads CASSRTTGGGTEAFF. DNA of the CDR3: TGTGCCAGCAGCCGGACGACAGGGGGCGGGACTGAAGCTTTCTTT.

This clonotype was seen at least ten times. The V and J genes are TRBV27 and TRBJ2-7; the match to TRBD2 covers 8 bases. CDR3 length: 15 residues. The V segment lost 5 bases and the J segment 6 bases; nucleotides outside the gene matches: 12. Looked up from germline, CDR1 is MNHEY and CDR2 is SMNVEV (reference sequence). CDR3 in amino acids: CASSPKGLDPLEQYF. The CDR3 DNA reads as TGTGCCAGCAGTCCAAAGGGACTAGATCCCCTCGAGCAGTACTTC.

This clonotype was recorded at least ten times. The chain uses TRBV12-3 or TRBV12-4 and TRBJ2-7; 10 bases line up with TRBD1. There are 13 residues in the CDR3. Trimming took 5 bases from V and 7 from J; bases not matched to a gene: 5. This chain's CDR3 is CASSRQGAGEQYF. CDR3 sequence (DNA): TGTGCCAGCAGTAGACAGGGGGCAGGGGAGCAGTACTTC.

There are many counts of this clonotype. The chain uses TRBV12-3 or TRBV12-4 and TRBJ2-5; maybe TRBD2 (6 bases). The V gene lost 4 bases and the J gene lost 2 bases, with 17 bases spanning the gap. The CDR3 loop spans 16 amino acids. In DNA, the CDR3 is TGTGCCAGCAGTTCGGGACTCCACCTTGGACAAGAGACCCAGTACTTC. Protein sequence: CASSSGLHLGQETQYF.

The CDR3 DNA follows: TGTGCCAGCAGTTTATTGGGACAGGGGGCCAGTGAGCAGTACTTC. Amino acid sequence: CASSLLGQGASEQYF. The chain recombines TRBV27 with TRBJ2-7; 12 bases map to TRBD1. The trim removed 1 base at V and 7 bases at J, leaving 5 bases unmatched. The CDR3 extends over 15 amino acids. CDR1 is MNHEY and CDR2 is SMNVEV in the germline V gene (reference sequence).

The sample holds many counts of this clonotype. The chain combines TRBV6-2 or TRBV6-3 with TRBJ1-1; D is uncertain. Deletions cut 5 bases from V and 4 bases from J, with 11 bases between. CDR3 size: 13 residues. Germline V gene lookup returns CDR1 MNHEY and CDR2 SVGEGT. CDR3 protein: CASSVVAGTEAFF. In DNA, the CDR3 is TGTGCCAGCAGTGTAGTGGCGGGCACTGAAGCTTTCTTT.

This clonotype appeared many times. V and J are TRBV3-1 and TRBJ2-1, with 11 positions matching TRBD2. V lost 2 bases to trimming and J lost 3 bases; unmatched junction nucleotides: 6. This CDR3 region has 17 residues. The germline CDR1 and CDR2 sequences are LGHDT and YNNKEL (reference sequence). CDR3: CASSQRFGTSGYNEQFF. CDR3 sequence (DNA): TGTGCCAGCAGCCAACGATTCGGGACTAGCGGCTACAATGAGCAGTTCTTC.

This rearrangement joins TRBV6-9 to TRBJ1-2; D may be TRBD1 (5 bases). Germline loops: CDR1 MNHGY, CDR2 SVAAGI. The V end lost 3 bases, the J end lost 4 bases, and 21 bases lay between the germline ends. This CDR3 has 17 residues. This CDR3 reads CASSYEPPGTGIYGYTF. The DNA of the CDR3 is TGTGCCAGCAGTTACGAGCCACCGGGGACGGGGATCTATGGCTACACCTTC.

The gene calls are TRBV7-6 and TRBJ2-2, with D possibly matching TRBD2 (5 bases). Trimming pared 2 bases from V and 5 bases from J, leaving 12 bases between. Germline V gene data show CDR1 as SGHVS and CDR2 as FNYEAQ. CDR3 length: 15 residues. The CDR3 bases are TGTGCCAGCAGCTTAATCTCGGGATTTACCGGGGAGCTGTTTTTT. It is translated as CASSLISGFTGELFF.

The V and J genes are TRBV12-3 or TRBV12-4 and TRBJ2-4; 9 bases are shared with TRBD1. This CDR3 spans 18 amino acids. The V and J ends lost 7 bases and 8 bases, in that order; junction bases with no gene match: 21. CDR3 residues: CASTITRHRGPVADIQYF. CDR3 in DNA: TGTGCCAGCACTATCACACGGCACAGGGGGCCGGTTGCGGACATTCAGTACTTC.

The chain joins TRBV20-1 to TRBJ2-1; 7 bases line up with TRBD2. V was pared by 3 bases and J by 4 bases, with 9 bases of the junction left unmatched. Germline lookup yields CDR1 DFQATT and CDR2 SNEGSKA (reference sequence). The CDR3 runs 15 residues. This CDR3 is CSARTGGSGYNEQFF. CDR3 coding DNA: TGCAGTGCTAGGACGGGCGGGAGTGGTTACAATGAGCAGTTCTTC.

This clonotype was seen ten or more times. This chain joins TRBV2 and TRBJ2-1, with a possible D match to TRBD1 (6 bases). Trimming pared 9 bases from V and 4 bases from J, leaving 13 bases between. The germline gives CDR1 SNHLY, CDR2 FYNNEI. This CDR3 has 13 residues. Here the CDR3 DNA reads TGTGCCAGTACTGGGGGCCGGTACAATGAGCAGTTCTTC. Protein product: CASTGGRYNEQFF. Looking up the rest from reference TRBV2 and TRBJ2-1 gives the full variable domain: EPEVTQTPSHQVTQMGQEVILRCVPISNHLYFYWYRQILGQKVEFLVSFYNNEISEKSEIFDDQFSVERPDGSNFTLKIRSTKLEDSAMYFCASTGGRYNEQFFGPGTRLTVL.

The chain links TRBV15 to TRBJ1-5, with D possibly TRBD1 on 6 matching bases. CDR3 length: 14 residues. V was shortened by 2 bases and J by 1 base, with 6 bases between the two germline ends. Germline V gene lookup returns CDR1 LNHNV and CDR2 YYDKDF (reference sequence). CDR3 in amino acids: CATSRQGSNQPQHF. CDR3 nucleotide sequence: TGTGCCACCAGCAGACAGGGGAGCAATCAGCCCCAGCATTTT. The full variable domain, in which reference TRBV15 and TRBJ1-5 provide the parts outside the CDR3, is DAMVIQNPRYQVTQFGKPVTLSCSQTLNHNVMYWYQQKSSQAPKLLFHYYDKDFNNEADTPDNFQSRRPNTSFCFLDIRSPGLGDTAMYLCATSRQGSNQPQHFGDGTRLSIL.

This clonotype turned up a few times. The gene calls are TRBV7-9 and TRBJ1-1, with unresolved D. CDR3 size: 15 residues. CDR1 and CDR2 from the germline V gene are SEHNR and FQNEAQ (reference sequence). The V gene lost 0 bases and the J gene lost 3 bases, with 11 bases spanning the gap. CDR3 DNA: TGTGCCAGCAGCTTAGCGCTAGGGTTGTACACTGAAGCTTTCTTT. This translates into CASSLALGLYTEAFF.

V and J are TRBV6-2 or TRBV6-3 and TRBJ2-7; 9 bases fit TRBD1. V was clipped by 4 bases and J by 3 bases; unmatched bases: 4. Looked up from germline, CDR1 is MNHEY and CDR2 is SVGEGT. The CDR3 sequence is 14 residues long. The CDR3 spells CASSFTTGGYEQYF. CDR3 DNA: TGTGCCAGCAGTTTCACGACAGGGGGCTACGAGCAGTACTTC.